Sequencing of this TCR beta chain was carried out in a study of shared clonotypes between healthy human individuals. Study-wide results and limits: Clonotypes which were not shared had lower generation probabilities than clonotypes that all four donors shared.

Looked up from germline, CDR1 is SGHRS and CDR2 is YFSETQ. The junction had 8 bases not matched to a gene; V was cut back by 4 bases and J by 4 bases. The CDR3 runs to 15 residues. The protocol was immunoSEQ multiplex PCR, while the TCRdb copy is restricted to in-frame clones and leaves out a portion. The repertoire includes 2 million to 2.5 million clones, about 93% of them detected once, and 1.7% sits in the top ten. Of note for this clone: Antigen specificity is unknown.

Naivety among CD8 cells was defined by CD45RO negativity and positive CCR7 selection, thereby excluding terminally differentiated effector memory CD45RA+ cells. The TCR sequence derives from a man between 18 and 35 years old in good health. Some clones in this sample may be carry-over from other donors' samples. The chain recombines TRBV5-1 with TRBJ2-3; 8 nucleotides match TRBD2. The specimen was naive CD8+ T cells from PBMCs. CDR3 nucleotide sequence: TGCGCCAGCAGCCCCGGGGGGGGCGCGGCAGATACGCAGTATTTT. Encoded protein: CASSPGGGAADTQYF.